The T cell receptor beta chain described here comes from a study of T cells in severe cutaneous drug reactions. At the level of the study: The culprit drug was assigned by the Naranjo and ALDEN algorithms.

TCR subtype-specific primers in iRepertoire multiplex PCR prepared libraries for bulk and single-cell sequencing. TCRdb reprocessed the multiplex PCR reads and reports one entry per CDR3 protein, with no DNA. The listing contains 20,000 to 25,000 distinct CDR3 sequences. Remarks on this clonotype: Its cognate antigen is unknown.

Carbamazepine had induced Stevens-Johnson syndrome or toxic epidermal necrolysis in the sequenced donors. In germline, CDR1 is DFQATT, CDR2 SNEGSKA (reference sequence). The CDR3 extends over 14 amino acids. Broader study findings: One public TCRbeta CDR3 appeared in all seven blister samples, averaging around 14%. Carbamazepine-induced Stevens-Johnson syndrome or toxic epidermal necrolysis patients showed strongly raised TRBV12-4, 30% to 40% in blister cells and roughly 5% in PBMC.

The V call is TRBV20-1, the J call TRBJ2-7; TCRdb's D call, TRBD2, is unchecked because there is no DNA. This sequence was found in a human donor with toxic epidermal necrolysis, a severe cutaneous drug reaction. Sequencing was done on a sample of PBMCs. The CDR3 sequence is CSAKTSGSRYEQYF.